Listed below are T cell receptor beta chains from one sample, sequenced in a study of control samples from healthy donors and cancer patients. Method: immunoSEQ multiplex PCR; TCRdb's copy keeps in-frame clones and lacks some. The profile shows under 150,000 clones, over 85% of them singletons. The specimen sequenced was blood. These receptors were obtained from a man under 40 in good health. Both conserved end residues are part of each CDR3. Some rows mark clone size as missing; the rest say once, few, many or name a class of expanded clone.

NA,TRBV28,TRBJ1-6,CASRSLQGYSPLHF
NA,TRBV6-5,TRBJ1-5,CASTERGLSRQPQHF
NA,TRBV28,TRBJ1-6,CASSRQSSYNSPLHF
NA,TRBV5-5,TRBJ2-7,CASSLGFSYEQYF
NA,TRBV28,TRBJ2-1,CASSLGSGIRGNEQFF
NA,TRBV4-2,TRBJ2-2,CASSSGGYTGELFF
NA,TRBV4-3,TRBJ1-1,CASSQDLVRPEAFF
NA,TRBV2,TRBJ2-1,CASSGKRGAYNEQFF
NA,TRBV19,TRBJ1-5,CASRIGQSNQPQHF
NA,TRBV7-9,TRBJ2-5,CASSQRDSRRETQYF
NA,TRBV3-1/TRBV3-2,TRBJ2-5,CASSQESGGRKTQYF
NA,TRBV7-8,TRBJ2-1,CASSPFGGNNEQFF
NA,TRBV29-1,TRBJ2-2,CSVEKTGNTGELFF
NA,TRBV5-1,TRBJ1-4,CASSAQGQGLNEKLFF
NA,TRBV24-1,TRBJ2-1,CATSDRKTYNEQFF
NA,TRBV29-1,TRBJ1-5,CSVQYSNQPQHF
NA,TRBV6-5,TRBJ1-1,CASSLNRHRDTEAFF
NA,TRBV3-1/TRBV3-2,TRBJ2-3,CASSPLGGDTQYF
NA,TRBV5-4,TRBJ2-3,CASSLTRTHSDTQYF
NA,TRBV5-6,TRBJ2-1,CASSPQFGPYNEQFF
once,TRBV12-3/TRBV12-4,TRBJ2-7,CASSLGQSYEQYF
NA,TRBV12-5,TRBJ2-1,CASGLGAAYNEQFF
NA,TRBV5-1,TRBJ2-7,CASSRTPRDSPYEQYF
NA,TRBV7-9,TRBJ2-7,CASSPRQGEFYEQYF
NA,TRBV7-2,TRBJ2-3,CASSLTAGGNADTQYF
NA,TRBV6-5,TRBJ1-5,CASSKTVSSNQPQHF
NA,TRBV7-2,TRBJ1-1,CASSLQVNTEAFF
NA,TRBV2,TRBJ1-1,CASSGQSFGTEAFF
NA,TRBV6-2/TRBV6-3,TRBJ1-1,CASSYDENTEAFF
NA,TRBV11-2,TRBJ2-2,CASSRPLPGRRVGTGELFF
NA,TRBV29-1,TRBJ2-1,CSVLFTGDLYQGRYNEQFF
NA,TRBV9,TRBJ2-5,CASSVGVVVYQETQYF
NA,TRBV29-1,TRBJ1-2,CSVTDRGAGGYTF
few,TRBV2,TRBJ2-2,CASRVDSPGELFF
NA,TRBV7-2,TRBJ2-7,CASSLKQGYEQYF
NA,TRBV14,TRBJ1-2,CASSRDYLGQNYGYTF
NA,TRBV5-1,TRBJ2-3,CASSLDRGRGDTQYF
NA,TRBV4-2,TRBJ1-6,CASSHRETYGAPLHF
NA,TRBV5-1,TRBJ2-5,CASSSGQGRETQYF
NA,TRBV12-3/TRBV12-4,TRBJ2-7,CASSLKETQYF
NA,TRBV5-8,TRBJ2-2,CASSWRTGVTGELFF